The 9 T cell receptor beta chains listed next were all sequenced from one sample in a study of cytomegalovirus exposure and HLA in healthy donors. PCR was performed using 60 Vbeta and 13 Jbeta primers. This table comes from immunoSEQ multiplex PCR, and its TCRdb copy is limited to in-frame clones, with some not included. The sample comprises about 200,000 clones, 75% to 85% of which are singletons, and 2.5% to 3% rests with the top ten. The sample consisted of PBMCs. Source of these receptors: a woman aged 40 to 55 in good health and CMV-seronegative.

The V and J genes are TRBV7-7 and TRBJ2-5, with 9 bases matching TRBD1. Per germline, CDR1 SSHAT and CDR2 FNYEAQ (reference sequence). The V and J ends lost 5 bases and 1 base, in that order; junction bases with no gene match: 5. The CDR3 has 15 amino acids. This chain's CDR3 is CASSADRGGQETQYF. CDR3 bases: TGTGCCAGCAGCGCTGACAGGGGGGGCCAAGAGACCCAGTACTTC.

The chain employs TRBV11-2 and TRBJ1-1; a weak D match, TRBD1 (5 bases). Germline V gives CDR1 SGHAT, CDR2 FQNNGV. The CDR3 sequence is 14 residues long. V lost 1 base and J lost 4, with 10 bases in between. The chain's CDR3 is CASSLGFGGTEAFF. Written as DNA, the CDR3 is TGTGCCAGCAGCTTAGGGTTCGGGGGCACTGAAGCTTTCTTT.

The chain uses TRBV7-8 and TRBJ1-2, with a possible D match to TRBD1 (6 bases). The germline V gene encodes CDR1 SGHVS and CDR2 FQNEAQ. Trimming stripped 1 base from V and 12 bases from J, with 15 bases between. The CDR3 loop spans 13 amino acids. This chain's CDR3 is CASSLGEGTHDTF. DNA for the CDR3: TGTGCCAGCAGCTTAGGAGAAGGGACACATGACACCTTC. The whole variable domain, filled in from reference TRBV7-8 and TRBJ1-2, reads GAGVSQSPRYKVAKRGQDVALRCDPISGHVSLFWYQQALGQGPEFLTYFQNEAQLDKSGLPSDRFFAERPEGSVSTLKIQRTQQEDSAVYLCASSLGEGTHDTFGSGTRLTVV.

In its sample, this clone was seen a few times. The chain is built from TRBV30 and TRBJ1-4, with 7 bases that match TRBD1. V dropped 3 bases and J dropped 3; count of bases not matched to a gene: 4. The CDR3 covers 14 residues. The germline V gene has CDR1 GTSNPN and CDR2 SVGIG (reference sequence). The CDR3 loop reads CAWRAQGSNEKLFF. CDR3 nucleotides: TGTGCCTGGAGGGCACAGGGGTCTAATGAAAAACTGTTTTTT.

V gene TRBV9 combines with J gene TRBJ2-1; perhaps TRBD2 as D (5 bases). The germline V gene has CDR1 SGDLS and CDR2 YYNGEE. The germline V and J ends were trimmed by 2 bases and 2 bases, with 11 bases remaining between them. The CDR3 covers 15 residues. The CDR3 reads CASSVAVGTYNEQFF. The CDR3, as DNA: TGTGCCAGCAGCGTTGCGGTCGGGACCTACAATGAGCAGTTCTTC.

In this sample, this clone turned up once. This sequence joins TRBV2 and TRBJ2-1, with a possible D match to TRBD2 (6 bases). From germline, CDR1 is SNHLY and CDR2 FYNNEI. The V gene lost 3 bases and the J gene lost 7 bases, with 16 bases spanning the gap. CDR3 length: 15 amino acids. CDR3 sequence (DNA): TGTGCCAGCAGTGACGGAGGGTCCCGGGGGAATGAGCAGTTCTTC. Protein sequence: CASSDGGSRGNEQFF.

CDR3 sequence (DNA): TGTGCCAGCAGCTTAGTTTCCGGGACTGAAGCTTTCTTT. This codes for CASSLVSGTEAFF. The V and J genes are TRBV11-2 and TRBJ1-1; D unclear. Germline CDR1 is SGHAT and CDR2 is FQNNGV. The CDR3 covers 13 residues. Deletions cut 1 base from V and 5 bases from J, with 8 bases between. The whole variable domain, remainder taken from reference TRBV11-2 and TRBJ1-1, is EAGVAQSPRYKIIEKRQSVAFWCNPISGHATLYWYQQILGQGPKLLIQFQNNGVVDDSQLPKDRFSAERLKGVDSTLKIQPAKLEDSAVYLCASSLVSGTEAFFGQGTRLTVV.

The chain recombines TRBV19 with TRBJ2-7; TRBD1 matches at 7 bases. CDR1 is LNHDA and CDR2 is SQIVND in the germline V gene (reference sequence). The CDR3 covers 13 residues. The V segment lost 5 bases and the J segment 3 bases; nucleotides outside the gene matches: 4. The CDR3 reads CASSSGQYYEQYF. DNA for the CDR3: TGTGCCAGTAGTTCGGGACAGTACTACGAGCAGTACTTC.

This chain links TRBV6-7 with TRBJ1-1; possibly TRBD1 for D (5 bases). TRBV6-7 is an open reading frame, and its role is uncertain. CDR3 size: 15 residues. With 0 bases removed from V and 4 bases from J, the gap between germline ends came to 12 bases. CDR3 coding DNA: TGTGCCAGCAGTTACTCCCCAGCGGGGCGCACTGAAGCTTTCTTT. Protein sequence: CASSYSPAGRTEAFF.